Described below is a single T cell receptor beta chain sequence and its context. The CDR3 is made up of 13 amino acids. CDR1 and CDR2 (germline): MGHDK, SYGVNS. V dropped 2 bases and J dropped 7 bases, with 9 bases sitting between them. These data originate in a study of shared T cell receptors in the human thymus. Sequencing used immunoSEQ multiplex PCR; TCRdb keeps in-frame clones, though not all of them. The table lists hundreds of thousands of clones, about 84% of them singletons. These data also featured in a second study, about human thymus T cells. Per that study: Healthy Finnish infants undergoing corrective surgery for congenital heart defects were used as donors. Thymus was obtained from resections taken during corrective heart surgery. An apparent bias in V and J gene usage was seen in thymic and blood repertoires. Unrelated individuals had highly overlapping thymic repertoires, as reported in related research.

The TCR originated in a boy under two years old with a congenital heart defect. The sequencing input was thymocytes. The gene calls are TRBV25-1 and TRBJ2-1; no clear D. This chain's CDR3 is CASSEELLNEQFF. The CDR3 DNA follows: TGTGCCAGCAGTGAAGAGCTTCTAAATGAGCAGTTCTTC.